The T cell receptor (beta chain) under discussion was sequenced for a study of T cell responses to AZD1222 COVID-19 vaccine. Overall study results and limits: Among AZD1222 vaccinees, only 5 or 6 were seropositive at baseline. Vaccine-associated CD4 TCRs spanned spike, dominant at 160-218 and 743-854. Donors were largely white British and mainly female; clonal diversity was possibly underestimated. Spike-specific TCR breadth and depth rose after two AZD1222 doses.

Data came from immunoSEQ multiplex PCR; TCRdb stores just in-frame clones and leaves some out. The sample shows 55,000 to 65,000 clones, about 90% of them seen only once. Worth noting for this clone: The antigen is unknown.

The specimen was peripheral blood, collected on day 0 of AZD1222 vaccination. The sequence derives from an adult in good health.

CDR3 bases: TGTGCCAGCACCCCTAGCGTGGTCGGAGATACGCAGTATTTT. It codes for CASTPSVVGDTQYF. The chain is built from TRBV9 and TRBJ2-3; D possibly corresponds to TRBD2 (6 bases). Trimming cost V 6 bases and J 5 bases, with 16 bases left between them. The CDR3 covers 14 residues. CDR1 and CDR2 (germline): SGDLS, YYNGEE. The whole variable domain, remainder taken from reference TRBV9 and TRBJ2-3, is DSGVTQTPKHLITATGQRVTLRCSPRSGDLSVYWYQQSLDQGLQFLIQYYNGEERAKGNILERFSAQQFPDLHSELNLSSLELGDSALYFCASTPSVVGDTQYFGPGTRLTVL.